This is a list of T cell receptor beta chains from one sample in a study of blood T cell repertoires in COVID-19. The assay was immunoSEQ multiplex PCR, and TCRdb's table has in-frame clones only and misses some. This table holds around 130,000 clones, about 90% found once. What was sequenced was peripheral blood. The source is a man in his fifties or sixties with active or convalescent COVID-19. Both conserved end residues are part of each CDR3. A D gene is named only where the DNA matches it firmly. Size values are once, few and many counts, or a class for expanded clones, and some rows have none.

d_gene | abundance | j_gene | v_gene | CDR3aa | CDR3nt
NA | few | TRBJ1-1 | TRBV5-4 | CASSPFFSGMNTEAFF | TGTGCCAGCAGCCCATTCTTTAGCGGAATGAACACTGAAGCTTTCTTT
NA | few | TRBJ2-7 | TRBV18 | CASSPPLRGEQYF | TGTGCCAGCTCACCACCGTTAAGGGGCGAGCAGTACTTC
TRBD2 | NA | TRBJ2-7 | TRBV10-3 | CAISARLAGSIDEQYF | TGTGCCATCAGTGCCCGACTAGCGGGGAGTATCGACGAGCAGTACTTC
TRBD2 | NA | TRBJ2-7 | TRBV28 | CASSTSGSSYEQYF | TGTGCCAGCAGTACTAGCGGTAGCTCCTACGAGCAGTACTTC
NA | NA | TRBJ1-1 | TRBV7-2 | CASSLAAGVNTEAFF | TGTGCCAGCAGCTTAGCGGCAGGGGTGAACACTGAAGCTTTCTTT
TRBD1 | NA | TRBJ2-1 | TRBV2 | CASSGDRSDEQFF | TGTGCCAGCAGTGGGGACAGGTCCGATGAGCAGTTCTTC
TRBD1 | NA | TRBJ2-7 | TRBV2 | CASRVEGQGSEQYF | TGTGCCAGCAGGGTGGAGGGACAGGGGAGCGAGCAGTACTTC
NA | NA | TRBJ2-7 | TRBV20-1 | CSARSSYEQYF | TGCAGTGCTAGGAGCTCCTACGAGCAGTACTTC
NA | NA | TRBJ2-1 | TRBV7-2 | CASSLKFGQFLQFF | TGTGCCAGCAGCTTAAAGTTTGGTCAGTTCCTTCAGTTCTTC
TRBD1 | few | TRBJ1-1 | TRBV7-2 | CASSIYRGAEAFF | TGTGCCAGCAGCATATACAGGGGGGCTGAAGCTTTCTTT
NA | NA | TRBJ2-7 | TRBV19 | CASSPGAGGYEQYF | TGTGCCAGTAGTCCCGGGGCCGGGGGCTACGAGCAGTACTTC
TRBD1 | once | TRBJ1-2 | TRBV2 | CASSPTGYYGYTF | TGTGCCAGCAGCCCGACAGGGTACTATGGCTACACCTTC
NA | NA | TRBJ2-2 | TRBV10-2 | CASSEEIRAPGELFF | TGCGCCAGCAGTGAAGAAATCAGGGCCCCCGGGGAGCTGTTTTTT
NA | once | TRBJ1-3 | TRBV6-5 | CASSYSKSSGNTIYF | TGTGCCAGCAGTTACTCCAAGAGCTCTGGAAACACCATATATTTT
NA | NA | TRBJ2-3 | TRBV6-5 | CASSYSTGTGRDTQYF | TGTGCCAGCAGTTACTCGACTGGAACCGGTCGGGATACGCAGTATTTT
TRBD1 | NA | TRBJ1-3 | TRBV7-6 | CASSSQGARGNTIYF | TGTGCCAGCAGCTCCCAGGGGGCGCGAGGAAACACCATATATTTT